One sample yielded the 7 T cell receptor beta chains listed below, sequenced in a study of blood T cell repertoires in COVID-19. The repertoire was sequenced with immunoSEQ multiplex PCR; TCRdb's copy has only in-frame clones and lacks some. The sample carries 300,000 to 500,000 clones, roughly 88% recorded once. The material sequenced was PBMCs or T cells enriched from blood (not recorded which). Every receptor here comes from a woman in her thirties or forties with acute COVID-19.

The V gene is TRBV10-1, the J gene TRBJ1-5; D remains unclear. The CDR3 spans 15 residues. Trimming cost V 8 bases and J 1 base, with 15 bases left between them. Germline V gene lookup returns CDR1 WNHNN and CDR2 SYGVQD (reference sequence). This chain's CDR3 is CASPRSGSSNQPQHF. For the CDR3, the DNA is TGCGCCAGCCCTCGTAGCGGATCGAGCAATCAGCCCCAGCATTTT.

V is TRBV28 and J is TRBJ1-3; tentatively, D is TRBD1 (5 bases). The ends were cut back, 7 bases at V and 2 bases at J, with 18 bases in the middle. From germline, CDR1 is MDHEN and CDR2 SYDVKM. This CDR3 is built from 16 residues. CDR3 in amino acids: CASNNTPPGAGNTIYF. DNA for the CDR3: TGTGCCAGCAACAATACCCCTCCGGGGGCTGGAAACACCATATATTTT.

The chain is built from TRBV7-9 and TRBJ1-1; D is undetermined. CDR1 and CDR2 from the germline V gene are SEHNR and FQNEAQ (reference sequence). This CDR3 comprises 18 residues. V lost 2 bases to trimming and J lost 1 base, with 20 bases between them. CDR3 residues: CASSLIEVIGVGNTEAFF. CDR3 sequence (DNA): TGTGCCAGCAGCTTAATAGAGGTTATCGGGGTAGGGAACACTGAAGCTTTCTTT.

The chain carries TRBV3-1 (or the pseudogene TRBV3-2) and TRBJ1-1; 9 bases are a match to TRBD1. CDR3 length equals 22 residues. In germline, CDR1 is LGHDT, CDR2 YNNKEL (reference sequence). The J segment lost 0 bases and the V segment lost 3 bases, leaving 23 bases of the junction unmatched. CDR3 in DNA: TGTGCCAGCAGCCAGTGGGGGCACCAACTGGGACAGGGCAAACCTTTGAACACTGAAGCTTTCTTT. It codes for CASSQWGHQLGQGKPLNTEAFF.

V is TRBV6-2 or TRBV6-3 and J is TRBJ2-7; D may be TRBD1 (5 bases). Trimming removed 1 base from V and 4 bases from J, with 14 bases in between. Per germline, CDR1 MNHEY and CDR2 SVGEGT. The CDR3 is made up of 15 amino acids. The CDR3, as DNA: TGTGCCAGCAGTTACTACGACAGCTCCTTTTACGAGCAGTACTTC. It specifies CASSYYDSSFYEQYF.

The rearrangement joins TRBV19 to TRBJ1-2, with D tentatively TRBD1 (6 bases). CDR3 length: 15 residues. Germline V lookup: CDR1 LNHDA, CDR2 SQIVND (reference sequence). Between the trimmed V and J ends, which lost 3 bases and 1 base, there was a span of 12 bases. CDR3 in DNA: TGTGCCAGTAGTATCCAGGGGAATAATAACTATGGCTACACCTTC. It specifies CASSIQGNNNYGYTF.

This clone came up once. The CDR3 protein is CASGLAPMGASGNTIYF. DNA of the CDR3: TGTGCTAGTGGTTTGGCCCCTATGGGGGCTTCTGGAAACACCATATATTTT. The V call is TRBV12-5, the J call TRBJ1-3, with a weak D call TRBD1 (6 bases). CDR1 LGHNT and CDR2 FRNRAP come from the germline V gene. CDR3 size: 17 residues. Deletions cut 1 base from V and 1 base from J, with 14 bases between.